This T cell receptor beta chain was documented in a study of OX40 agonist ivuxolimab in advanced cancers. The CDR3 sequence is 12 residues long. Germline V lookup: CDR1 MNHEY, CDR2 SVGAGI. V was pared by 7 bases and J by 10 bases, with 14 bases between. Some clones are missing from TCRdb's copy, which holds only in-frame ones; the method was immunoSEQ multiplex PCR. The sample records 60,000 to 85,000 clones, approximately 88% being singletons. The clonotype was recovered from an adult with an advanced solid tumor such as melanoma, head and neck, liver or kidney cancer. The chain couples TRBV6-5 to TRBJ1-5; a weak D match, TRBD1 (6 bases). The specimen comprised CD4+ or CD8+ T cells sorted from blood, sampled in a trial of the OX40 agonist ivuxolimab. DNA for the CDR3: TGTGCCAGCAAGGCGGGGGCGGGACCCCAGCATTTT. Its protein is CASKAGAGPQHF.